This TCR beta chain was recovered during a study of T cells after yellow fever vaccination. TCRdb recomputed calls from the 5' RACE reads with MiXCR, one row per CDR3 protein. The sample holds about 400,000 distinct CDR3 sequences, under 7.5% seen once. In regard to this clonotype: Its antigen is unknown.

Study observations and caveats: It was a small share of clonotypes that appeared in both CD4 and CD8 compartments.

Germline V CDR1 and CDR2: DFQATT, SNEGSKA (reference sequence). Trimming took 3 bases from V and 5 from J; bases not matched to a gene: 5. There are 13 residues in the CDR3. The TCR comes from a man aged 25-40 years who received the YFV17D yellow fever vaccine. Specimen: PBMCs, collected 5 days after the yellow fever booster vaccination. V and J are TRBV20-1 and TRBJ2-5; 8 nucleotides align to TRBD2. In nucleotides, the CDR3 is TGCAGTGCTAGGTCGCGGGGGGCCGAGACCCAGTACTTC. Protein product: CSARSRGAETQYF.